The 7 T cell receptor beta chains in this list originate from one sample, sequenced in a study of blood T cell repertoires in COVID-19. TCRdb's table, derived via immunoSEQ multiplex PCR, lists solely in-frame clones and lacks some. Counted here are tens of thousands of clones, over 85% occurring once; the ten biggest clones make up roughly 2%. Input material: peripheral blood. The receptor source for this set is a man aged 50 or older with acute or convalescent COVID-19.

This chain uses TRBV13 with TRBJ1-3, with D perhaps TRBD1 (6 bases). Trimming took off 5 bases at V and 0 bases at J, with 11 bases between the two ends. The CDR3 covers 15 residues. Germline lookup yields CDR1 PRHDT and CDR2 FYEKMQ (reference sequence). CDR3 DNA sequence: TGTGCCAGCAGCCTGGGACACCTCTCTGGAAACACCATATATTTT. As protein: CASSLGHLSGNTIYF. The whole variable domain, remainder taken from reference TRBV13 and TRBJ1-3, is AAGVIQSPRHLIKEKRETATLKCYPIPRHDTVYWYQQGPGQDPQFLISFYEKMQSDKGSIPDRFSAQQFSDYHSELNMSSLELGDSALYFCASSLGHLSGNTIYFGEGSWLTVV.

J is TRBJ2-1 and V is TRBV6-1, with D maybe TRBD2 (6 bases). Germline V gives CDR1 MNHNS, CDR2 SASEGT. The CDR3 sequence is 14 residues long. V lost 11 bases, J lost 2 bases, and 16 bases lay in between. The CDR3 protein is CAASWEETYNEQFF. CDR3 nucleotide sequence: TGTGCCGCCTCATGGGAGGAAACCTACAATGAGCAGTTCTTC.

The V and J genes are TRBV25-1 and TRBJ1-3; 8 nucleotides match TRBD1. The CDR3 sequence is 14 residues long. Germline trimming cut 2 bases from V and 5 bases from J; bases unmatched to any gene: 2. The germline CDR1 and CDR2 sequences are MGHDK and SYGVNS. CDR3 amino acids: CASSEGDRRNTIYF. The CDR3 nucleotides read TGTGCCAGCAGTGAAGGGGACAGGCGAAACACCATATATTTT.

This chain joins TRBV6-2 or TRBV6-3 and TRBJ2-5, with 10 bases aligning to TRBD2. Germline CDR1 and CDR2: MNHEY and SVGEGT. The CDR3 sequence is 14 residues long. With V trimmed by 5 bases and J by 1 base, 1 base remained unmatched. CDR3 nucleotide sequence: TGTGCCAGCAGTCTAGCGGGGGTCCAAGAGACCCAGTACTTC. This gives the protein CASSLAGVQETQYF.

The chain employs TRBV5-4 and TRBJ2-3; 10 positions agree with TRBD2. The V segment lost 4 bases and the J segment 0 bases; nucleotides outside the gene matches: 11. The germline gives CDR1 SGHNT, CDR2 YYREEE (reference sequence). The CDR3 loop spans 18 amino acids. The DNA for the CDR3 is TGTGCCAGCAGCCCTACCGGACTAGCGGTTAGGAGCACAGATACGCAGTATTTT. Protein: CASSPTGLAVRSTDTQYF.

The rearrangement joins TRBV28 to TRBJ1-2; D possibly corresponds to TRBD1 (5 bases). Trimming took 5 bases from V and 5 from J, leaving 15 bases between them. Germline-derived CDR1 and CDR2 are MDHEN and SYDVKM. The CDR3 covers 14 residues. CDR3 residues: CASSGGAPLYGYTF. CDR3 sequence (DNA): TGTGCCAGCAGTGGCGGGGCACCCCTTTATGGCTACACCTTC.

This clone was counted once. The chain uses TRBV19 and TRBJ1-6; 8 bases map to TRBD1. From germline, CDR1 is LNHDA and CDR2 SQIVND (reference sequence). The CDR3 covers 15 residues. Trimming cost V 4 bases and J 8 bases; bases outside gene matches: 7. The CDR3 DNA sequence: TGTGCCAGTAGTACACCGGGACAGGAGGATTCACCCCTCCACTTT. Translated, it gives CASSTPGQEDSPLHF.